The rows below give T cell receptor beta chains drawn from one sample of a study of T cells in Graves' hyperthyroidism and ophthalmopathy. MiXCR, run by TCRdb on the multiplex PCR reads, gives a single entry per CDR3 protein. The sample lists 750,000 to 950,000 distinct CDR3 sequences, roughly 40% seen once, with more than 7% in the top ten. Sequencing was performed on blood. All receptors come from a man aged 18 to 35 with Graves' hyperthyroidism. CDR3s include the opening cysteine and the closing phenylalanine or tryptophan. A D gene is named only where the DNA matches it firmly. A row's size may be missing; if present it is once, few, many or a size class.

abundance	j_gene	d_gene	v_gene	CDR3aa	CDR3nt
few	TRBJ1-1	NA	TRBV2	CASAGGGTEAFF	TGTGCCAGCGCGGGGGGGGGCACTGAAGCTTTCTTT
NA	TRBJ2-7	TRBD1	TRBV24-1	CATSETGGYEQYF	TGTGCCACCAGTGAGACAGGGGGGTACGAGCAGTACTTC
NA	TRBJ1-1	NA	TRBV9	CASSQTSSRREAFF	TGTGCCAGCAGCCAAACTTCGAGCCGTCGTGAAGCTTTCTTT
NA	TRBJ2-7	NA	TRBV10-3	CATSSGDGEQYF	TGTGCCACCTCCTCCGGGGACGGCGAGCAGTACTTC
once	TRBJ1-2	NA	TRBV10-3	CAISGEEYGYTF	TGTGCCATCAGTGGGGAAGAGTATGGCTACACCTTC
many	TRBJ2-7	NA	TRBV20-1	CSALDADSYEQYF	TGCAGTGCTCTTGACGCCGACTCCTACGAGCAGTACTTC
many	TRBJ2-5	NA	TRBV24-1	CATSGMDSLHQETQYF	TGTGCCACCAGTGGAATGGACAGTTTACACCAAGAGACCCAGTACTTC
NA	TRBJ2-7	NA	TRBV7-6	CASSLNTASYEQYF	TGTGCCAGCAGCTTAAATACCGCCTCCTACGAGCAGTACTTC
NA	TRBJ2-6	NA	TRBV20-1	CSAPSGGANVLTF	TGCAGTGCTCCCTCGGGTGGGGCCAACGTCCTGACTTTC
NA	TRBJ1-1	NA	TRBV9	CASRGDRGENTEAFF	TGTGCCAGCCGGGGCGACCGAGGTGAAAACACTGAAGCTTTCTTT
many	TRBJ1-1	NA	TRBV5-1	CASSLGRENTEAFF	TGCGCCAGCAGCTTGGGCAGGGAGAACACTGAAGCTTTCTTT
few	TRBJ2-7	NA	TRBV19	CASSIGQEPYEQYF	TGTGCCAGTAGTATTGGGCAGGAGCCCTACGAGCAGTACTTC
once	TRBJ2-2	TRBD2	TRBV6-6	CASSRLAGVVELFF	TGTGCCAGCAGTCGACTAGCGGGGGTAGTTGAGCTGTTTTTT